The 23 T cell receptor beta chains below were found in one sample sequenced in a study of OX40 agonist ivuxolimab in advanced cancers. The assay was immunoSEQ multiplex PCR, and TCRdb's table has in-frame clones only and misses some. The sample includes 95,000 to 120,000 clones, roughly 90% of them seen just once. The starting material was CD4+ or CD8+ T cells sorted from blood, obtained in a trial of the OX40 agonist ivuxolimab. The receptor source for this set is an adult with an advanced solid tumor such as melanoma, head and neck, liver or kidney cancer.

This clone was recorded only once. The chain couples TRBV30 to TRBJ1-1, with D possibly being TRBD1 (6 bases). Trimming took 1 base from V and 7 from J, leaving 10 bases between them. Germline lookup yields CDR1 GTSNPN and CDR2 SVGIG (reference sequence). The CDR3 contains 12 residues. This CDR3 is CAWSDTGIEAFF. The CDR3 DNA reads as TGTGCCTGGAGTGATACAGGGATTGAAGCTTTCTTT.

The table lists this clone with a few counts. This sequence joins TRBV7-9 and TRBJ2-7; TRBD2 matches 11 bases. Trimming took 1 base from V and 5 from J; bases not matched to a gene: 4. The CDR3 consists of 15 residues. Germline-derived CDR1 and CDR2 are SEHNR and FQNEAQ (reference sequence). CDR3 amino acids: CASSLVAGGLDEQYF. The CDR3 DNA reads TGTGCCAGCAGCTTAGTAGCGGGAGGGCTCGACGAGCAGTACTTC.

J is TRBJ1-1 and V is TRBV6-5; 7 bases fit TRBD1. V was pared by 3 bases and J by 3 bases, with 4 bases of the junction left unmatched. Per germline, CDR1 MNHEY and CDR2 SVGAGI. CDR3 size: 14 residues. CDR3 DNA sequence: TGTGCCAGCAGTTATCTCGACAGGGACACTGAAGCTTTCTTT. It encodes CASSYLDRDTEAFF.

The V call is TRBV7-9, the J call TRBJ1-2; D is unresolved. V lost 4 bases, J lost 8 bases, and 17 bases lay in between. Germline lookup yields CDR1 SEHNR and CDR2 FQNEAQ (reference sequence). The CDR3 is 14 residues long. The CDR3 sequence is CASSSPDNVGGYTF. CDR3 bases: TGTGCCAGCAGCTCCCCCGATAACGTTGGCGGCTACACCTTC.

The rearrangement joins TRBV5-4 to TRBJ1-1; D ambiguous. This CDR3 has 15 amino acids. The V gene lost 5 bases and the J gene lost 4 bases, with 18 bases spanning the gap. CDR1 is SGHNT, CDR2 YYREEE, per germline (reference sequence). The CDR3 is CASRTTPGLSTEAFF. The CDR3 DNA sequence: TGTGCCAGCAGAACGACACCAGGATTGTCCACTGAAGCTTTCTTT.

The CDR3 reads CASSRQGATEAFF. CDR3 bases: TGTGCCAGCAGCCGACAGGGGGCGACTGAAGCTTTCTTT. This chain links TRBV7-9 with TRBJ1-1, with TRBD1 matching over 10 bases. This CDR3 spans 13 amino acids. V lost 5 bases, J lost 5 bases, and 2 bases stayed unmatched. CDR1 and CDR2 from the germline V gene are SEHNR and FQNEAQ (reference sequence).

The chain is built from TRBV5-1 and TRBJ1-2; 8 positions agree with TRBD1. J lost 4 bases, V lost 3 bases, and 5 bases had no gene match. Germline V gene lookup returns CDR1 SGHRS and CDR2 YFSETQ. CDR3 length: 14 amino acids. The CDR3 sequence: CASSYGQGGYGYTF. CDR3 nucleotide sequence: TGCGCCAGCAGCTACGGACAGGGAGGCTATGGCTACACCTTC.

The genes are TRBV5-4 and TRBJ2-7; either TRBD1 or TRBD2 may fit D (5 bases each). This CDR3 has 13 amino acids. The ends were cut back, 4 bases at V and 4 bases at J, with 12 bases in the middle. Germline CDR1 reads SGHNT; CDR2 reads YYREEE (reference sequence). In nucleotides, the CDR3 is TGTGCCAGCAGCCCCCAAGGGGAGTACGAGCAGTACTTC. Translation: CASSPQGEYEQYF.

The chain carries TRBV11-3 and TRBJ1-4; possibly TRBD1 for D (6 bases). CDR1 SGHNT and CDR2 YENEEA come from the germline V gene. The CDR3 is 16 residues long. V was shortened by 6 bases and J by 0 bases, with 14 bases between the two germline ends. CDR3 sequence (DNA): TGTGCCAGCAGTTTGAGGGGGGCTGCAACTAATGAAAAACTGTTTTTT. Amino acids: CASSLRGAATNEKLFF.

The J gene is TRBJ2-1, the V gene TRBV27; 8 positions agree with TRBD1. Unmatched junction bases numbered 15, after V lost 5 bases and J lost 9 bases. The CDR3 extends over 16 amino acids. The germline gives CDR1 MNHEY, CDR2 SMNVEV (reference sequence). The CDR3 is CASSPLGQAGFSEQFF. DNA for the CDR3: TGTGCCAGCAGTCCACTGGGACAGGCAGGTTTTAGTGAGCAGTTCTTC.

The gene calls are TRBV7-9 and TRBJ2-3, with 7 bases that match TRBD2. In germline, CDR1 is SEHNR, CDR2 FQNEAQ (reference sequence). This CDR3 is built from 16 residues. V dropped 5 bases and J dropped 0; count of bases not matched to a gene: 8. The CDR3 region has the DNA TGTGCCAGCAGCCCGGGTCTAGCGGCTAGCACAGATACGCAGTATTTT. This gives the protein CASSPGLAASTDTQYF.

This clone was recorded only once. The chain has TRBV18 and TRBJ2-5, with D possibly being TRBD1 (5 bases). V lost 4 bases and J lost 2, with 14 bases in between. CDR3 length: 15 residues. The germline gives CDR1 KGHSH, CDR2 LQKENI. The CDR3 nucleotides are TGTGCCAGCTCACGGGATCAGACAGCTCAAGAGACCCAGTACTTC. Protein sequence: CASSRDQTAQETQYF.

The chain has TRBV27 and TRBJ2-5; no clear D. V was shortened by 6 bases and J by 5 bases, with 13 bases between the two germline ends. CDR3 length: 13 residues. Germline CDR1 reads MNHEY; CDR2 reads SMNVEV (reference sequence). The CDR3 region has the DNA TGTGCCAGCAGCCCCCGGACGGAGGAGACCCAGTACTTC. Translated: CASSPRTEETQYF.

The V gene is TRBV6-5, the J gene TRBJ2-7; D is perhaps TRBD1 (5 bases). CDR1 and CDR2 (germline): MNHEY, SVGAGI. CDR3 length: 13 residues. V was clipped by 0 bases and J by 5 bases, with 8 bases between them. In DNA form, the CDR3 reads TGTGCCAGCAGTTACTCCAGGGATAACGAGCAGTACTTC. Protein: CASSYSRDNEQYF.

V usage is TRBV4-2 and J usage is TRBJ2-5; TRBD1 might be the D (6 bases). The J call may be faulty, since TRBJ2-7 better matches the DNA end. Germline V gives CDR1 LGHNA, CDR2 YNFKEQ. The length of the CDR3 is 16 residues. CDR3 sequence (DNA): TGTGCCAGCAGCCATGTGGGGGCGGAACATTACTACGAGCAGTACTTC. As protein: CASSHVGAEHYYEQYF.

This clone was seen a single time. One end of the junction fails to match germline, which may point to a read error. The chain combines TRBV7-7 with TRBJ2-2; 8 bases are a match to TRBD1. CDR3 length equals 16 residues. CDR1 is SSHAT and CDR2 is FNYEAQ in the germline V gene (reference sequence). The CDR3 DNA reads as TGTGCTAGCAGCTTACAACCGGGACAGGACACCGGGGAGCTGTTTTTT. Translated, it gives CASSLQPGQDTGELFF.

Written as DNA, the CDR3 is TGTGCCAGCAGGCTCAGGGGGATTAATTCACCCCTCCACTTT. This gives the protein CASRLRGINSPLHF. The chain combines TRBV6-6 with TRBJ1-6; 7 positions match TRBD1. Trimming took 6 bases from V and 6 from J; bases not matched to a gene: 5. The CDR3 totals 14 residues. CDR1 MNHNY and CDR2 SVGAGI come from the germline V gene (reference sequence).

The V gene is TRBV10-3, the J gene TRBJ2-5; D remains ambiguous. The length of the CDR3 is 14 residues. The V and J ends lost 3 bases and 3 bases respectively, with 11 bases between them. CDR1 and CDR2 from the germline V gene are ENHRY and SYGVKD. CDR3 in amino acids: CAISDGPGEETQYF. DNA for the CDR3: TGTGCCATCAGTGACGGGCCCGGAGAAGAGACCCAGTACTTC.

This rearrangement joins TRBV15 to TRBJ1-6, with 7 nucleotides matching TRBD1. Germline assignment: CDR1 LNHNV and CDR2 YYDKDF (reference sequence). V shed 4 bases and J 7 bases; nucleotides not matched to a gene: 7. CDR3 length equals 15 residues. The CDR3 is CATSIGGLANSPLHF. The CDR3 nucleotides are TGTGCCACCAGCATAGGGGGCTTAGCCAATTCACCCCTCCACTTT.

This clone has just one count. The rearrangement uses TRBV2 and TRBJ2-3; D is undetermined. The germline V gene encodes CDR1 SNHLY and CDR2 FYNNEI. The CDR3 has 15 residues. V was clipped by 1 base and J by 1 base, with 9 bases between them. In DNA form, the CDR3 reads TGTGCCAGCAGTGAAGGAACTCACGGCACAGATACGCAGTATTTT. It yields the protein CASSEGTHGTDTQYF.

The rearrangement links TRBV11-3 to TRBJ1-1, with a possible D match to TRBD1 (6 bases). Deletions cut 4 bases from V and 1 base from J, with 16 bases between. In germline, CDR1 is SGHNT, CDR2 YENEEA. The CDR3 consists of 16 residues. The CDR3, as DNA: TGTGCCAGCAGCTCCGTCTTCGGGACACCGAACACTGAAGCTTTCTTT. Protein sequence: CASSSVFGTPNTEAFF.

CDR3 protein: CASSSIGDALRAQFF. CDR3 in DNA: TGTGCCAGCAGTTCGATTGGGGACGCGTTGAGGGCTCAGTTCTTC. This chain links TRBV6-1 with TRBJ2-1, with D perhaps matching TRBD1 or TRBD2 (5 bases each). Trimming pared 5 bases from V and 13 bases from J, leaving 24 bases between. This CDR3 is 15 amino acids long. Germline CDR1 reads MNHNS; CDR2 reads SASEGT.

The chain links TRBV5-5 to TRBJ1-6; D not resolved. Germline V gene lookup returns CDR1 SGHKS and CDR2 YYEKEE (reference sequence). With 0 bases removed from V and 0 bases from J, the gap between germline ends came to 4 bases. The CDR3 consists of 15 residues. CDR3 sequence (DNA): TGTGCCAGCAGCTTGGAGAGCTCCTATAATTCACCCCTCCACTTT. Translated: CASSLESSYNSPLHF.